This T cell receptor beta chain was recovered during a study of identical twins. Concerning this clonotype itself: As yet, its antigen is unknown.

Carrying unique molecular identifiers, the cDNA also gained a universal primer site through template switching. TCRdb processed the 5' RACE reads anew with MiXCR; each CDR3 protein has one entry. The sample lists some 1,600,000 distinct CDR3 sequences, less than 40% seen once, with under 0.35% in the top ten. Overall study results and limits: Findings depended on cross-sectional statistics rather than tracking the same donors. Twin-shared out-of-frame alpha sequences showed excess low generation probability. The more abundant beta clonotypes in cord blood had fewer insertions, and memory repertoires did not show this.

Deletions cut 0 bases from V and 3 bases from J, with 16 bases between. CDR1 is SGHDT, CDR2 YYEEEE, per germline. The CDR3 loop spans 17 amino acids. The chain joins TRBV5-6 to TRBJ2-4, with D perhaps matching TRBD2 (6 bases). The sequence derives from a newborn girl in good health. Sequencing input: cord blood. CDR3 in amino acids: CASSLVGGAEGKNIQYF. CDR3 coding DNA: TGTGCCAGCAGCTTGGTTGGAGGGGCGGAGGGCAAAAACATTCAGTACTTC.